Each of the 16 T cell receptor beta chains below was sequenced from the same sample in a study of cytomegalovirus exposure and HLA in healthy donors. It was with 60 Vbeta and 13 Jbeta primers that the PCR ran. Only in-frame clones appear in the TCRdb table, and some are missing; sequencing was by immunoSEQ multiplex PCR. The sample consists of some 40,000 clones, 60% to 70% of them appearing once. The sequenced sample was PBMCs. Every receptor here comes from a man aged 35 to 55 in good health and CMV-seronegative.

By share of the sample, this clone is medium-sized (0.01 to 0.1%). The chain joins TRBV4-3 to TRBJ2-6; 7 positions agree with TRBD1. Germline V gene lookup returns CDR1 LGHNA and CDR2 YSLEER. The CDR3 extends over 16 amino acids. V trimming: 3 bases; J trimming: 2 bases; junction bases outside the gene matches: 4. The CDR3 DNA is TGCGCCAGCAGCCAGGAGCAGGGGGCTGGGGCCAACGTCCTGACTTTC. This sequence encodes CASSQEQGAGANVLTF.

This clone is classed as medium-sized. V is TRBV28 and J is TRBJ1-3; D is uncertain. The CDR3 sequence is 16 residues long. The germline V gene has CDR1 MDHEN and CDR2 SYDVKM. V was pared by 3 bases and J by 0 bases, with 12 bases between. The CDR3 loop is CASSLEAAYSGNTIYF. CDR3 DNA: TGTGCCAGCAGTTTGGAGGCAGCATACTCTGGAAACACCATATATTTT.

The rearrangement joins TRBV7-2 to TRBJ2-7; the match to TRBD2 covers 8 bases. Germline-derived CDR1 and CDR2 are SGHTA and FQGNSA. Trimming cost V 4 bases and J 1 base; bases outside gene matches: 6. CDR3 length equals 15 residues. The CDR3 region is CASSSSGGNSYEQYF. The DNA of the CDR3 is TGTGCCAGCAGCTCAAGCGGGGGAAATTCCTACGAGCAGTACTTC.

The rearrangement joins TRBV30 to TRBJ2-7; no clear D. The CDR3 is 14 residues long. Trimming stripped 0 bases from V and 1 base from J, with 10 bases between. CDR1 is GTSNPN, CDR2 SVGIG, per germline (reference sequence). CDR3 sequence: CAWSVLGPSYEQYF. The CDR3 DNA sequence: TGTGCCTGGAGTGTACTGGGCCCTTCCTACGAGCAGTACTTC. Based on the CDR3 plus reference TRBV30 and TRBJ2-7, the full variable domain is SQTIHQWPATLVQPVGSPLSLECTVEGTSNPNLYWYRQAAGRGLQLLFYSVGIGQISSEVPQNLSASRPQDRQFILSSKKLLLSDSGFYLCAWSVLGPSYEQYFGPGTRLTVT.

The rearrangement uses TRBV6-1 and TRBJ2-7, with 9 bases that match TRBD1. From germline, CDR1 is MNHNS and CDR2 SASEGT. The V segment lost 7 bases and the J segment 3 bases; nucleotides outside the gene matches: 7. The CDR3 sequence is 14 residues long. The CDR3: CASKRDRDVYEQYF. In DNA, the CDR3 is TGTGCCAGCAAGAGGGACAGGGATGTCTACGAGCAGTACTTC.

The chain carries TRBV7-8 and TRBJ2-3; D may be TRBD1 (5 bases). Germline lookup yields CDR1 SGHVS and CDR2 FQNEAQ. Trimming left V 4 bases short and J 5 bases short, with 16 bases between. CDR3 length: 15 residues. The CDR3, as DNA: TGTGCCAGCAGCTCTCCAGGGAAAACTGAAGATACGCAGTATTTT. Translated, it gives CASSSPGKTEDTQYF. The complete variable domain, with remaining parts taken from reference TRBV7-8 and TRBJ2-3, reads GAGVSQSPRYKVAKRGQDVALRCDPISGHVSLFWYQQALGQGPEFLTYFQNEAQLDKSGLPSDRFFAERPEGSVSTLKIQRTQQEDSAVYLCASSSPGKTEDTQYFGPGTRLTVL.

This clone was observed a handful of times. The chain combines TRBV5-4 with TRBJ2-3; TRBD2 matches at 9 bases. The CDR3 extends over 17 amino acids. Germline CDR1 SGHNT, CDR2 YYREEE (reference sequence). V was clipped by 4 bases and J by 0 bases; unmatched bases: 9. CDR3 nucleotides: TGTGCCAGCAGCCCCGGGGTAGCGGGGGAAAGCACAGATACGCAGTATTTT. Translated: CASSPGVAGESTDTQYF. The full variable domain, with the rest looked up from reference TRBV5-4 and TRBJ2-3, is ETGVTQSPTHLIKTRGQQVTLRCSSQSGHNTVSWYQQALGQGPQFIFQYYREEENGRGNFPPRFSGLQFPNYSSELNVNALELDDSALYLCASSPGVAGESTDTQYFGPGTRLTVL.

The rearrangement joins TRBV30 to TRBJ1-2; TRBD1 might be the D (6 bases). CDR3 length: 14 amino acids. V lost 3 bases to trimming and J lost 0 bases, with 11 bases between them. CDR1 is GTSNPN, CDR2 SVGIG, per germline (reference sequence). CDR3 in DNA: TGTGCCTGGAGCCAAGGGACAACTAACTATGGCTACACCTTC. Protein: CAWSQGTTNYGYTF.

The chain recombines TRBV2 with TRBJ2-7; a weak D match, TRBD1 (6 bases). Between the trimmed V and J ends, which lost 4 bases and 6 bases, there was a span of 16 bases. CDR1 is SNHLY and CDR2 is FYNNEI in the germline V gene. This CDR3 comprises 14 residues. Here the CDR3 DNA reads TGTGCCAGCAGTGTCGGCAGGGGACGTTCCGAGCAGTACTTC. It yields the protein CASSVGRGRSEQYF.

This clone was recorded a few times. The V call is TRBV2, the J call TRBJ1-2; D may be TRBD1 (5 bases). V lost 7 bases and J lost 4, with 16 bases in between. The CDR3 totals 14 residues. The germline gives CDR1 SNHLY, CDR2 FYNNEI. The CDR3 protein is CASTEEGVGYGYTF. As DNA, the CDR3 is TGTGCCAGCACCGAGGAAGGGGTCGGCTATGGCTACACCTTC.

The J gene is TRBJ1-1, the V gene TRBV18, with a weak D call TRBD1 (5 bases). The CDR3 is 14 residues long. Trimming shortened V by 5 bases and J by 1 base, and 11 bases separated the two germline ends. Germline lookup yields CDR1 KGHSH and CDR2 LQKENI. This CDR3 is CASSSYGGNTEAFF. The CDR3 DNA sequence: TGTGCCAGCTCATCCTACGGGGGGAACACTGAAGCTTTCTTT.

The chain is built from TRBV28 and TRBJ1-5; no reliable D call. The CDR3 covers 16 residues. Germline-derived CDR1 and CDR2 are MDHEN and SYDVKM. The V gene lost 3 bases and the J gene lost 0 bases, with 12 bases spanning the gap. DNA for the CDR3: TGTGCCAGCAGTTTCTTGGGCCAGGATAGCAATCAGCCCCAGCATTTT. The encoded protein is CASSFLGQDSNQPQHF.

Only a few counts were recorded for this clone. J is TRBJ1-1 and V is TRBV11-2; D gene uncertain. The CDR3 length is 14 residues. V was trimmed by 1 base and J by 1 base, leaving 7 bases between them. CDR1 is SGHAT and CDR2 is FQNNGV in the germline V gene. The CDR3 DNA is TGTGCCAGCAGCTTAGTCGGTTCGAACACTGAAGCTTTCTTT. Translating it yields CASSLVGSNTEAFF.

The V and J genes are TRBV6-1 and TRBJ1-6, with TRBD1 identical over 7 bases. V trimming: 1 base; J trimming: 8 bases; junction bases outside the gene matches: 11. In germline, CDR1 is MNHNS, CDR2 SASEGT. This CDR3 contains 17 residues. CDR3 protein: CASSEGTGGGYDSPLHF. The CDR3 DNA reads TGTGCCAGCAGTGAAGGGACAGGTGGAGGTTATGATTCACCCCTCCACTTT.

V usage is TRBV2 and J usage is TRBJ2-7; 8 bases are a match to TRBD2. This CDR3 is 13 amino acids long. Per germline, CDR1 SNHLY and CDR2 FYNNEI. With V trimmed by 4 bases and J by 6 bases, 5 bases remained unmatched. The CDR3 bases are TGTGCCAGCAGTGGCGGGAGGTACCTCGAGCAGTACTTC. It is translated as CASSGGRYLEQYF. Variable domain in full (rest from reference TRBV2 and TRBJ2-7): EPEVTQTPSHQVTQMGQEVILRCVPISNHLYFYWYRQILGQKVEFLVSFYNNEISEKSEIFDDQFSVERPDGSNFTLKIRSTKLEDSAMYFCASSGGRYLEQYFGPGTRLTVT.

This clone is termed medium-sized. The rearrangement links TRBV7-9 to TRBJ2-7; TRBD1 is a possible D gene (5 bases). Germline lookup yields CDR1 SEHNR and CDR2 FQNEAQ (reference sequence). Trimming shortened V by 5 bases and J by 3 bases, and 14 bases separated the two germline ends. The CDR3 sequence is 14 residues long. CDR3 nucleotides: TGTGCCAGCAGCGCCCGGACAAGTCACTACGAGCAGTACTTC. Protein product: CASSARTSHYEQYF.